This record covers a single T cell receptor (beta chain). What it binds is unknown. The data stem from a study of OX40 agonist ivuxolimab in advanced cancers. Generated by immunoSEQ multiplex PCR, the TCRdb table keeps only in-frame clones and is missing some. The repertoire consists of tens of thousands of clones, with under 85% occurring once and the leading ten covering over 3%. The CDR3 covers 12 residues. V was pared by 1 base and J by 7 bases, with 5 bases between. Looked up from germline, CDR1 is MDHEN and CDR2 is SYDVKM. Findings and limits, study-wide: Antigen specificity was not determined for the expanded peripheral T cells.

The source is an adult with an advanced solid tumor such as melanoma, head and neck, liver or kidney cancer. Sequencing was performed on CD4+ or CD8+ T cells sorted from blood, taken in a trial of the OX40 agonist ivuxolimab. The rearrangement uses TRBV28 and TRBJ1-5; the D is unclear. The CDR3 nucleotides are TGTGCCAGCAGTTTATCGGGACAGCCCCAGCATTTT. The encoded protein is CASSLSGQPQHF.